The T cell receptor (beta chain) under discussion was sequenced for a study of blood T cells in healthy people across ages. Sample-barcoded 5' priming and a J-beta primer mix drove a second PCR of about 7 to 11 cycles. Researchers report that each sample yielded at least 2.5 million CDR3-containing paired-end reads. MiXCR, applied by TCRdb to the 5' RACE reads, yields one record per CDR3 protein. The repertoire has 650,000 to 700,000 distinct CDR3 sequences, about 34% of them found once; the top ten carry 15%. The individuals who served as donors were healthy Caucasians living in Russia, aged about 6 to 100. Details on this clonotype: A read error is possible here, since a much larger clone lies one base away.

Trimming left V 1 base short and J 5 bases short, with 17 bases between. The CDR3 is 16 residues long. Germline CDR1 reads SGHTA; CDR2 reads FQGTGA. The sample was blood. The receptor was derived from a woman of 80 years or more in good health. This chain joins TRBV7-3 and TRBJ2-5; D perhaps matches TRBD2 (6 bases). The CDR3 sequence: CASSLIVGRERETQYF. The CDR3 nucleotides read TGTGCCAGCAGCTTAATTGTCGGGAGAGAAAGGGAGACCCAGTACTTC.